The rows below give T cell receptor beta chains drawn from one sample of a study of T cell repertoires in cytomegalovirus infection. One entry per CDR3 protein, called by TCRdb with MiXCR from the reads. The top ten hold around half of the sample, which has 250,000 or so distinct CDR3 sequences, over 15% seen once. The sequenced sample was CD8+ T cells from PBMCs. The receptors were sampled from a human donor in good health (CMV status not recorded). Some clones in this sample may be carry-over from other donors' samples. Both conserved end residues are part of each CDR3. The D gene is left open where the match is weak. Rows give clone size only sometimes, using once, few, many, or a class for an expanded clone.

v_gene	abundance	j_gene	d_gene	CDR3aa	CDR3nt
TRBV6-5	NA	TRBJ2-7	NA	CASRQERAPYEQYF	TGTGCCAGCAGGCAGGAGAGAGCTCCCTACGAGCAGTACTTC
TRBV7-8	few	TRBJ1-2	NA	CASSLERRGALVYGYTF	TGTGCCAGCAGCTTAGAACGTCGGGGGGCGCTGGTCTATGGCTACACCTTC
TRBV6-2/TRBV6-3	many	TRBJ2-5	TRBD1	CASSYSPTGDRETQYF	TGTGCCAGCAGTTACTCTCCGACAGGGGATCGTGAGACCCAGTACTTC
TRBV4-3	NA	TRBJ2-5	NA	CASSQDNGPRETQYF	TGCGCCAGCAGCCAAGATAACGGGCCACGTGAGACCCAGTACTTC
TRBV11-3	NA	TRBJ2-3	NA	CASSPRGGDTQYF	TGTGCCAGCAGCCCCAGGGGGGGAGATACGCAGTATTTT
TRBV27	NA	TRBJ2-7	NA	CASSRTGDGYYEQYF	TGTGCCAGCAGCCGGACTGGGGACGGATACTACGAGCAGTACTTC
TRBV4-2	few	TRBJ1-1	NA	CASSSTSTGNTEAFF	TGTGCCAGCAGCTCCACCTCGACTGGGAACACTGAAGCTTTCTTT
TRBV6-2/TRBV6-3	many	TRBJ1-5	NA	CASSPDLEGGSNQPQHF	TGTGCCAGCAGTCCCGATTTGGAGGGAGGGAGCAATCAGCCCCAGCATTTT
TRBV6-1	few	TRBJ1-2	NA	CASSESRRSILGYGYTF	TGTGCCAGCAGTGAATCACGACGGTCCATTCTAGGCTATGGCTACACCTTC
TRBV14	few	TRBJ1-4	NA	CASSLRPGLREKLFF	TGTGCCAGCAGCCTTCGTCCAGGGCTGAGGGAAAAACTGTTTTTT
TRBV5-6	NA	TRBJ1-2	TRBD1	CASSATGVYGYTF	TGTGCCAGCAGCGCAACAGGGGTCTATGGCTACACCTTC
TRBV7-2	many	TRBJ1-6	TRBD1	CASSSRDSYNSPLHF	TGTGCCAGCAGCTCCCGGGACAGCTATAATTCACCCCTCCACTTT
TRBV7-6	many	TRBJ2-2	NA	CASSLDFTGELFF	TGTGCCAGCAGCTTAGACTTCACCGGGGAGCTGTTTTTT
TRBV4-1	NA	TRBJ1-5	NA	CASSQDRGVGQPLHF	TGCGCCAGCAGCCAAGATAGGGGAGTGGGTCAGCCCCTGCATTTT
TRBV5-6	NA	TRBJ2-3	NA	CASSFRDYTDTQYF	TGTGCCAGCAGCTTTAGAGACTACACAGATACGCAGTATTTT
TRBV4-1	few	TRBJ2-5	NA	CASSREAGGLWRETQYF	TGCGCCAGCAGCCGAGAAGCTGGGGGCCTGTGGAGGGAGACCCAGTACTTC
TRBV5-1	NA	TRBJ2-7	TRBD1	CASRPDRAEQYF	TGCGCCAGCAGACCCGACAGGGCGGAGCAGTACTTC
TRBV6-6	NA	TRBJ1-1	TRBD1	CASTINTPGQGNTEAFF	TGTGCCAGCACCATAAATACCCCGGGACAGGGGAACACTGAAGCTTTCTTT
TRBV15	NA	TRBJ2-4	NA	CATSRDRDNTKNIQYF	TGTGCCACCAGCAGAGATCGGGACAATACCAAAAACATTCAGTACTTC
TRBV7-8	many	TRBJ1-2	TRBD1	CASSLLGTGVIYGYTF	TGTGCCAGCAGCTTACTGGGGACAGGGGTAATCTATGGCTACACCTTC
TRBV20-1	few	TRBJ1-2	TRBD1	CSARTAQGALGYTF	TGCAGTGCTAGGACCGCACAGGGGGCTCTGGGCTACACCTTC
TRBV2	many	TRBJ1-1	TRBD1	CASSPQGAMNTEAFF	TGTGCCAGCAGTCCACAGGGGGCTATGAACACTGAAGCTTTCTTT
TRBV7-6	many	TRBJ2-2	NA	CASSSPVGGTGELFF	TGTGCCAGCAGCTCCCCCGTCGGGGGCACCGGGGAGCTGTTTTTT